Following are 26 T cell receptor beta chains from one sample sequenced in a study of Graves' ophthalmopathy and Graves' hyperthyroidism. Investigators amplified TCR beta CDR3 regions from RNA transcripts. The first round was an RT-PCR with HTBI primers, and the second round was a multiplex PCR. One entry per CDR3 protein, called by TCRdb with MiXCR from the multiplex PCR reads. Among tens of thousands of distinct CDR3 sequences listed, approximately 45% were seen once. Source material: peripheral blood. These receptors all come from an adult woman with Graves' ophthalmopathy.

Ten or more counts support this clonotype. The chain joins TRBV4-1 to TRBJ2-7, with 10 positions matching TRBD2. The ends lost 0 bases at V and 5 bases at J; junction bases unmatched: 7. This CDR3 has 16 residues. CDR1 and CDR2 from the germline V gene are MGHRA and YSYEKL. The DNA of the CDR3 is TGCGCCAGCAGCCAAGATGGAAGCGGGAGGGCCCACGAGCAGTACTTC. As protein: CASSQDGSGRAHEQYF.

This clonotype is termed medium-sized. The V and J genes are TRBV29-1 and TRBJ1-2; 7 bases are shared with TRBD1. Germline CDR1 reads SQVTM; CDR2 reads ANQGSEA. After removal of 8 bases from V and 0 bases from J, the junction contained 9 bases not matched to a gene. The CDR3 totals 14 residues. CDR3 nucleotide sequence: TGCAGCACCCGAGGGACAGACTCTAACTATGGCTACACCTTC. Translating it yields CSTRGTDSNYGYTF.

The chain carries TRBV20-1 and TRBJ2-1; D gene ambiguous. Trimming cost V 6 bases and J 12 bases, with 15 bases left between them. The CDR3 covers 11 residues. The germline V gene has CDR1 DFQATT and CDR2 SNEGSKA (reference sequence). CDR3 nucleotide sequence: TGCAGTGCGAGTAACCTCGATACGCAGTTCTTC. This encodes CSASNLDTQFF.

This clonotype has at least ten counts. The V call is TRBV5-1, the J call TRBJ2-2; D unresolved. The germline CDR1 and CDR2 sequences are SGHRS and YFSETQ. The CDR3 sequence is 15 residues long. With 2 bases removed from V and 0 bases from J, the gap between germline ends came to 8 bases. In DNA, the CDR3 is TGCGCCAGCAGCTTAGGGCCGACGAACACCGGGGAGCTGTTTTTT. Its protein product is CASSLGPTNTGELFF.

Concerning this clonotype itself: One end of the junction fails to match germline, which may point to a read error. The V and J genes are TRBV27 and TRBJ2-2; D possibly corresponds to TRBD2 (5 bases). Germline assignment: CDR1 MNHEY and CDR2 SMNVEV (reference sequence). The CDR3 has 14 residues. CDR3 residues: CASRGELGAGEPFF. CDR3 coding DNA: TGTGCCAGCAGGGGTGAACTGGGAGCCGGGGAGCCGTTTTTT.

Details on this clonotype: One junction end disagrees with the germline gene, perhaps due to a read error. DNA of the CDR3: TGTGCCAGCAGTTTGAAAATAATGAACACTGACGCTTTCTTT. Translated, it gives CASSLKIMNTDAFF. The chain carries TRBV28 and TRBJ1-1; D unresolved. The CDR3 sequence is 14 residues long. Germline loops: CDR1 MDHEN, CDR2 SYDVKM.

This clonotype occurred a few times. The V gene is TRBV18, the J gene TRBJ1-6, with D maybe TRBD1 (5 bases). The germline V and J ends were trimmed by 3 bases and 5 bases, with 11 bases remaining between them. The CDR3 contains 15 residues. In germline, CDR1 is KGHSH, CDR2 LQKENI. CDR3 region: CASSPRQPDNSPLHF. The CDR3 coding sequence is TGTGCCAGCTCACCTAGACAGCCCGATAATTCACCCCTCCACTTT.

This clonotype was counted a few times. The chain combines TRBV18 with TRBJ2-3; no clear D gene. The germline gives CDR1 KGHSH, CDR2 LQKENI. Trimming left V 5 bases short and J 2 bases short, with 5 bases between. The CDR3 is made up of 12 amino acids. The CDR3 DNA is TGTGCCAGCTCAGGGATCACAGATACGCAGTATTTT. It yields the protein CASSGITDTQYF.

This clonotype was seen at least ten times. The rearrangement uses TRBV7-9 and TRBJ2-7; TRBD2 might be the D (6 bases). This CDR3 contains 13 residues. V lost 5 bases to trimming and J lost 5 bases, with 13 bases between them. Germline V gives CDR1 SEHNR, CDR2 FQNEAQ (reference sequence). The CDR3: CASSPPRGNEQYF. The CDR3 bases are TGTGCCAGCAGCCCCCCTCGGGGGAACGAGCAGTACTTC.

This clonotype was seen many times. This chain links TRBV10-3 with TRBJ2-5, with D possibly matching TRBD1 (7 bases). From germline, CDR1 is ENHRY and CDR2 SYGVKD. The CDR3 extends over 16 amino acids. V was shortened by 4 bases and J by 4 bases, with 19 bases between the two germline ends. CDR3 in amino acids: CAISGGRTGGRETQYF. DNA of the CDR3: TGTGCCATCAGTGGGGGGAGGACAGGTGGTCGAGAGACCCAGTACTTC.

In this sample, this clonotype turned up many times. J is TRBJ1-3 and V is TRBV20-1; a weak D match, TRBD1 (5 bases). The CDR3 extends over 14 amino acids. V shed 0 bases and J shed 1 base, with 7 bases lying between them. Germline V gene data show CDR1 as DFQATT and CDR2 as SNEGSKA (reference sequence). CDR3 loop: CSAREGGSGNTIYF. In DNA, the CDR3 is TGCAGTGCTAGAGAGGGGGGGTCTGGAAACACCATATATTTT.

This clonotype was seen ten or more times. The chain is built from TRBV12-3 or TRBV12-4 and TRBJ1-4, with TRBD1 matching 10 bases. The ends lost 3 bases at V and 8 bases at J; junction bases unmatched: 6. This CDR3 region has 15 residues. In nucleotides, the CDR3 is TGTGCCAGCAGTTTTAGGACAGGGGGGCGGGAAAAACTGTTTTTT. This codes for CASSFRTGGREKLFF.

The table lists this clonotype with many counts. The chain carries TRBV2 and TRBJ2-3; 7 bases line up with TRBD2. V was clipped by 7 bases and J by 10 bases; unmatched bases: 11. The CDR3 length is 13 residues. CDR1 is SNHLY, CDR2 FYNNEI, per germline. This CDR3 reads CASIAGLREPQYF. The CDR3 DNA follows: TGTGCCAGCATAGCGGGCCTAAGGGAGCCGCAGTATTTT.

This clonotype was seen just once. CDR3 protein: CASSPQAGKGSPYEQYF. CDR3 DNA: TGTGCCAGCAGCCCCCAAGCGGGAAAAGGATCGCCCTACGAGCAGTACTTC. The chain links TRBV7-2 to TRBJ2-7, with 7 bases fitting TRBD2. The CDR3 is made up of 17 amino acids. Germline CDR1 is SGHTA and CDR2 is FQGNSA. The V gene end was trimmed by 5 bases and the J gene end by 2 bases; junction bases not matched to a gene: 15.

This clonotype was counted at least ten times. This chain links TRBV6-2 or TRBV6-3 with TRBJ2-7; D may be TRBD2 (5 bases). V was clipped by 6 bases and J by 5 bases, with 14 bases between them. CDR3 length: 13 amino acids. Per the germline V gene, CDR1 is MNHEY and CDR2 is SVGEGT. The CDR3 nucleotides are TGTGCCAGCAGAGGGAGTGGTGGGGACGAGCAGTACTTC. It encodes CASRGSGGDEQYF.

Turning to this clonotype: At one of its ends the junction is not consistent with the germline gene, which may arise from a read error. Written as DNA, the CDR3 is TGTGCCAGCAGCTTACTCCCGCCGACGGGGGACACTGAAGCTTTC. Translation: CASSLLPPTGDTEAF. The rearrangement links TRBV7-2 to TRBJ2-6; possibly TRBD1 or TRBD2 for D (6 bases each). CDR1 SGHTA and CDR2 FQGNSA come from the germline V gene. The CDR3 runs 15 residues.

This clonotype is labeled as medium-sized (0.01 to 0.1%). The chain has TRBV20-1 and TRBJ2-7; 13 nucleotides line up with TRBD2. V trimming: 0 bases; J trimming: 2 bases; junction bases outside the gene matches: 4. This CDR3 comprises 16 residues. Germline CDR1 is DFQATT and CDR2 is SNEGSKA (reference sequence). CDR3 in amino acids: CSARDGTSGTTYEQYF. The CDR3 bases are TGCAGTGCTAGAGATGGGACTAGCGGGACCACCTACGAGCAGTACTTC.

On this clonotype itself: One junction end does not reproduce the germline sequence, and a read error may be involved. This chain joins TRBV15 and TRBJ2-3; D uncertain. CDR1 is LNHNV, CDR2 YYDKDF, per germline (reference sequence). The CDR3 sequence is 16 residues long. The CDR3 DNA reads TGTGTCAGCAGCAGCCCAAACAGTTTTTACACAGATACGCAATATTTT. Residues: CVSSSPNSFYTDTQYF.

This chain connects TRBV7-2 to TRBJ2-7; 10 bases are a match to TRBD2. Per the germline V gene, CDR1 is SGHTA and CDR2 is FQGNSA. This CDR3 is 19 amino acids long. V lost 3 bases, J lost 0 bases, and 14 bases stayed unmatched. This CDR3 reads CASSFSFGQRGGSSYEQYF. The CDR3 DNA is TGTGCCAGCAGCTTTTCGTTTGGTCAGCGGGGGGGAAGCTCCTACGAGCAGTACTTC.

The V call is TRBV25-1, the J call TRBJ2-2; 8 bases map to TRBD1. The trim removed 5 bases at V and 3 bases at J, leaving 5 bases unmatched. In germline, CDR1 is MGHDK, CDR2 SYGVNS. CDR3 length: 15 residues. This CDR3 reads CASSRDRGHTGELFF. The CDR3 nucleotides read TGTGCCAGCAGTCGTGACAGGGGACACACCGGGGAGCTGTTTTTT.

This chain connects TRBV9 to TRBJ2-7; 8 positions agree with TRBD2. The CDR3 sequence is 14 residues long. Germline CDR1 and CDR2: SGDLS and YYNGEE. Trimming at V came to 4 bases and at J to 0 bases, leaving 3 bases not matched to a gene. The CDR3 sequence is CASSPAGGSYEQYF. The CDR3 DNA reads TGTGCCAGCAGCCCGGCGGGGGGCTCCTACGAGCAGTACTTC.

The J gene is TRBJ2-2, the V gene TRBV7-7, with 9 bases identical to TRBD1. The CDR3 spans 16 residues. Germline values: CDR1 SSHAT, CDR2 FNYEAQ (reference sequence). CDR3 amino acids: CARDLRQGGNTGELFF. CDR3 in DNA: TGTGCTAGAGACCTAAGACAGGGGGGGAACACCGGGGAGCTGTTTTTT.

The rearrangement joins TRBV4-3 to TRBJ2-7, with D uncertain. The CDR3 contains 14 residues. V was clipped by 4 bases and J by 6 bases, with 16 bases between them. From germline, CDR1 is LGHNA and CDR2 YSLEER. The CDR3 protein is CASSRDTATCEQYF. CDR3 DNA sequence: TGCGCCAGCAGCCGAGATACGGCTACGTGCGAGCAGTACTTC.

As to this clonotype: A junction end diverges from the germline sequence, so it may reflect a read error. V and J are TRBV6-4 and TRBJ2-3; 7 bases line up with TRBD1. Germline CDR1 is MRHNA and CDR2 is SNTAGT. The CDR3 is made up of 14 amino acids. The DNA of the CDR3 is TGTGCCAGCAACAGGGACAGCCCCACAGATACGCAGTATTTC. Protein: CASNRDSPTDTQYF.

This clonotype appeared a few times. The rearrangement joins TRBV7-8 to TRBJ2-7, with 9 bases matching TRBD2. V shed 2 bases and J 7 bases; nucleotides not matched to a gene: 9. From germline, CDR1 is SGHVS and CDR2 FQNEAQ. The CDR3 sequence is 15 residues long. The CDR3 spells CASSLPPAGGGEQYF. Here the CDR3 DNA reads TGTGCCAGCAGCTTACCTCCGGCGGGGGGGGGGGAGCAGTACTTC.

The chain combines TRBV7-2 with TRBJ1-5; no reliable D call. Trimming cost V 3 bases and J 11 bases, with 5 bases left between them. The CDR3 sequence is 10 residues long. Germline CDR1 SGHTA, CDR2 FQGNSA. CDR3 nucleotides: TGTGCCAGCAGCTTCGTAGCCCAGCATTTT. This sequence encodes CASSFVAQHF.